This T cell receptor beta chain comes out of a study of CD8 T cells in ankylosing spondylitis. The study, taken as a whole, reports: Among TCR beta sequences, a motif of eight highly homologous variants appeared characteristic of ankylosing spondylitis blood. Certain motif variants had earlier appeared in reactive arthritis synovial fluid and blood.

V shed 1 base and J shed 4 bases, with 14 bases lying between them. The CDR3 runs to 15 residues. The germline V gene encodes CDR1 SGHDN and CDR2 FVKESK. TCRdb reprocessed the 5' RACE reads via MiXCR and lists one record per CDR3 protein. The sample gives 700,000 to 1,000,000 distinct CDR3 sequences, 12% of which show up once; 0.51% is in the top ten. Comment on this clonotype: Antigen: not known.

The receptor's source is a male donor with ankylosing spondylitis. The sequenced sample consisted of blood, either unsorted or a sorted T cell fraction (not recorded which). The V gene is TRBV14, the J gene TRBJ2-7, with D perhaps TRBD1 (6 bases). In nucleotides, the CDR3 is TGTGCCAGCAGCCAAGGTTGGGGGCGGTCGTACGAGCAGTACTTC. Its protein product is CASSQGWGRSYEQYF.